This passage covers 27 T cell receptor beta chains from one sample sequenced in a study of blood T cell repertoires in COVID-19. Clones were read by immunoSEQ multiplex PCR, and TCRdb kept only the in-frame ones, dropping some. The sample carries about 110,000 clones, less than 75% recorded once. The specimen was peripheral blood. Receptors originate from a woman in her thirties or forties with acute or convalescent COVID-19.

The rearrangement uses TRBV9 and TRBJ1-2; possible D gene TRBD1, 6 bases. Germline V gene data show CDR1 as SGDLS and CDR2 as YYNGEE. Trimming cost V 0 bases and J 5 bases, with 8 bases left between them. The CDR3 is 13 residues long. The CDR3 reads CASSVGTEYGYTF. In DNA form, the CDR3 reads TGTGCCAGCAGCGTAGGGACAGAGTATGGCTACACCTTC.

The DNA of the CDR3 is TGTGCCAGCAGCTTTGGCCGGGACTACACTGAAGCTTTCTTT. It codes for CASSFGRDYTEAFF. The chain uses TRBV11-2 and TRBJ1-1; possible D gene TRBD1, 5 bases. Germline-derived CDR1 and CDR2 are SGHAT and FQNNGV. Trimming pared 3 bases from V and 3 bases from J, leaving 11 bases between. The CDR3 runs to 14 residues.

This clone was counted a few times. The gene calls are TRBV29-1 and TRBJ2-3, with 8 bases fitting TRBD2. Germline-derived CDR1 and CDR2 are SQVTM and ANQGSEA. The CDR3 loop spans 13 amino acids. V shed 7 bases and J 3 bases; nucleotides not matched to a gene: 6. The CDR3 spells CSGDTGGTDTQYF. CDR3 DNA sequence: TGCAGCGGTGACACGGGGGGGACAGATACGCAGTATTTT.

The chain is built from TRBV27 and TRBJ1-5; D ambiguous. The V gene lost 4 bases and the J gene lost 3 bases, with 7 bases spanning the gap. Germline CDR1 reads MNHEY; CDR2 reads SMNVEV (reference sequence). The CDR3 spans 13 residues. The CDR3 is CASSYQLNQPQHF. CDR3 DNA sequence: TGTGCCAGCAGTTACCAACTCAATCAGCCCCAGCATTTT.

The CDR3 region has the DNA TGTGCCAGCAGTGTAATGGGACTGGAAGAAAAACTGTTTTTT. Translated, it gives CASSVMGLEEKLFF. The gene calls are TRBV2 and TRBJ1-4; tentative D call: TRBD1 (5 bases). In germline, CDR1 is SNHLY, CDR2 FYNNEI. This CDR3 comprises 14 residues. V was pared by 4 bases and J by 8 bases, with 14 bases between.

The table lists this clone with a few counts. The chain links TRBV23-1 to TRBJ1-5; 7 bases are shared with TRBD1. TRBV23-1 has ORF status, its function being uncertain. CDR3 size: 20 residues. Trimming took 8 bases from V and 0 from J; bases not matched to a gene: 22. The CDR3 is CASLLKLSGQDINSNQPQHF. The CDR3, as DNA: TGCGCCAGCCTCCTCAAGTTGAGTGGACAGGACATTAATAGCAATCAGCCCCAGCATTTT.

This chain links TRBV9 with TRBJ2-1; 11 nucleotides match TRBD2. In germline, CDR1 is SGDLS, CDR2 YYNGEE. CDR3 length equals 15 residues. Unmatched junction bases numbered 10, after V lost 4 bases and J lost 10 bases. CDR3 region: CASSKSSGGTIEQFF. The CDR3, as DNA: TGTGCCAGCAGCAAATCTAGCGGGGGGACCATAGAGCAGTTCTTC.

The genes are TRBV24-1 and TRBJ2-3; 10 nucleotides agree with TRBD2. With V trimmed by 0 bases and J by 0 bases, 11 bases remained unmatched. From germline, CDR1 is KGHDR and CDR2 SFDVKD. The CDR3 extends over 20 amino acids. The CDR3 region is CATSDLGPAGGHMSTDTQYF. CDR3 nucleotides: TGTGCCACCAGTGATTTGGGCCCAGCGGGGGGGCATATGAGCACAGATACGCAGTATTTT.

This clone was counted between two and nine times. The genes are TRBV29-1 and TRBJ2-3; no firm D call. Germline assignment: CDR1 SQVTM and CDR2 ANQGSEA. V was clipped by 3 bases and J by 0 bases, with 4 bases between them. This CDR3 region has 12 residues. The CDR3 sequence is CSVDESTDTQYF. The CDR3 DNA reads TGCAGCGTTGATGAGAGCACAGATACGCAGTATTTT.

The chain couples TRBV14 to TRBJ2-2; 10 bases map to TRBD1. In germline, CDR1 is SGHDN, CDR2 FVKESK. V trimming: 1 base; J trimming: 1 base; junction bases outside the gene matches: 3. The CDR3 extends over 17 amino acids. The CDR3, as DNA: TGTGCCAGCAGCCAAGGGGACAGGGGCAGGAACACCGGGGAGCTGTTTTTT. Translation: CASSQGDRGRNTGELFF.

This chain uses TRBV7-2 with TRBJ2-7, with TRBD1 identical over 9 bases. Germline loops: CDR1 SGHTA, CDR2 FQGNSA. CDR3 length: 15 residues. The trim removed 4 bases at V and 4 bases at J, leaving 8 bases unmatched. The CDR3 protein is CASSSLQGARYEQYF. In nucleotides, the CDR3 is TGTGCCAGCAGCTCCCTACAGGGGGCGCGGTACGAGCAGTACTTC.

The rearrangement links TRBV19 to TRBJ1-5; 8 bases match TRBD1. The CDR3 is 16 amino acids. CDR1 and CDR2 (germline): LNHDA, SQIVND (reference sequence). V dropped 6 bases and J dropped 3; count of bases not matched to a gene: 10. The CDR3 DNA sequence: TGTGCCAGTAGCAAACCCGGGACAGGCCACAATCAGCCCCAGCATTTT. The encoded protein is CASSKPGTGHNQPQHF.

The rearrangement links TRBV5-4 to TRBJ1-2, with TRBD1 matching 8 bases. CDR3 length equals 15 residues. V trimming: 4 bases; J trimming: 2 bases; junction bases outside the gene matches: 7. Germline V CDR1 and CDR2: SGHNT, YYREEE (reference sequence). CDR3 sequence (DNA): TGTGCCAGCAGCGAGGCGACAGGGGCCAACTATGGCTACACCTTC. Its translation is CASSEATGANYGYTF.

CDR3 sequence reads: CASSYVGLNEQFF. DNA for the CDR3: TGTGCCAGCAGTTACGTCGGTCTCAATGAGCAGTTCTTC. J is TRBJ2-1 and V is TRBV6-2 or TRBV6-3; D gene unclear. The V end was cut by 2 bases, the J end by 6 bases, with 8 bases between. Germline lookup yields CDR1 MNHEY and CDR2 SVGEGT. The CDR3 extends over 13 amino acids.

Only one count was recorded for this clone. The rearrangement uses TRBV7-9 and TRBJ2-7; possibly TRBD2 for D (7 bases). Germline V CDR1 and CDR2: SEHNR, FQNEAQ (reference sequence). The CDR3 covers 14 residues. Trimming removed 2 bases at V and 3 bases at J, with 11 bases between. As DNA, the CDR3 is TGTGCCAGCAGCTTATCGGGGGGCCTCTACGAGCAGTACTTC. Protein product: CASSLSGGLYEQYF.

The V gene is TRBV4-3, the J gene TRBJ1-1; the match to TRBD1 covers 9 bases. J was trimmed by 0 bases and V by 2 bases; bases with no gene match: 4. This CDR3 comprises 16 residues. The germline V gene has CDR1 LGHNA and CDR2 YSLEER. The CDR3 here is CASSQRRQGVNTEAFF. The DNA of the CDR3 is TGCGCCAGCAGCCAACGAAGACAGGGGGTGAACACTGAAGCTTTCTTT.

V usage is TRBV7-2 and J usage is TRBJ2-5; TRBD1 might be the D (6 bases). CDR1 and CDR2 from the germline V gene are SGHTA and FQGNSA. V shed 3 bases and J shed 1 base, with 12 bases lying between them. CDR3 length equals 15 residues. The CDR3, as DNA: TGTGCCAGCAGCTTGGACAGCGTCCCCCAAGAGACCCAGTACTTC. Translated: CASSLDSVPQETQYF.

CDR3 bases: TGTGCCACCAGCAGAGATCGTCAGGGGAATACTGAAGCTTTCTTT. This translates into CATSRDRQGNTEAFF. V and J are TRBV15 and TRBJ1-1; perhaps TRBD1 as D (6 bases). Germline lookup yields CDR1 LNHNV and CDR2 YYDKDF (reference sequence). The CDR3 is 15 amino acids. Between the trimmed V and J ends, which lost 0 bases and 5 bases, there was a span of 13 bases.

V and J are TRBV6-2 or TRBV6-3 and TRBJ2-7; tentative D call: TRBD1 (5 bases). The CDR3 has 14 residues. CDR1 is MNHEY and CDR2 is SVGEGT in the germline V gene. The V gene lost 2 bases and the J gene lost 2 bases, with 10 bases spanning the gap. CDR3 protein: CASSYPTGTYEQYF. In DNA form, the CDR3 reads TGTGCCAGCAGTTACCCCACAGGTACCTACGAGCAGTACTTC.

The chain couples TRBV18 to TRBJ1-2; tentatively, D is TRBD1 (5 bases). V was clipped by 3 bases and J by 5 bases, with 19 bases between them. The CDR3 is 16 residues long. The germline V gene encodes CDR1 KGHSH and CDR2 LQKENI. CDR3 loop: CASSPRPGTPRYGYTF. Written as DNA, the CDR3 is TGTGCCAGCTCACCCCGCCCCGGGACTCCCCGATATGGCTACACCTTC.

The chain recombines TRBV19 with TRBJ2-6, with TRBD1 as a possible D gene (5 bases). V lost 7 bases and J lost 0, with 13 bases in between. From germline, CDR1 is LNHDA and CDR2 SQIVND (reference sequence). The CDR3 length is 16 residues. In DNA, the CDR3 is TGTGCCAGTACAGACAGTAGACTCTCTGGGGCCAACGTCCTGACTTTC. Protein: CASTDSRLSGANVLTF.

This chain uses TRBV7-3 with TRBJ2-6; D might be TRBD1 (5 bases). The germline V gene has CDR1 SGHTA and CDR2 FQGTGA. V dropped 4 bases and J dropped 2 bases, with 15 bases sitting between them. There are 17 residues in the CDR3. CDR3: CASSSTAIQTGANVLTF. CDR3 DNA sequence: TGTGCCAGCAGCTCGACAGCCATCCAAACTGGGGCCAACGTCCTGACTTTC.

The chain joins TRBV5-1 to TRBJ1-5; 10 bases match TRBD1. Germline CDR1 reads SGHRS; CDR2 reads YFSETQ. The CDR3 consists of 13 residues. J gave up 9 bases and V 4 bases, and 4 bases lay outside the gene matches. As DNA, the CDR3 is TGCGCCAGCAGCCTGGGACAGGGGACGCCCCAGCATTTT. As protein: CASSLGQGTPQHF.

V gene TRBV7-9 combines with J gene TRBJ1-5; D might be TRBD1 (6 bases). Germline V CDR1 and CDR2: SEHNR, FQNEAQ (reference sequence). Trimming took off 3 bases at V and 5 bases at J, with 17 bases between the two ends. This CDR3 spans 16 amino acids. CDR3: CASSFYRDGGDQPQHF. CDR3 bases: TGTGCCAGCAGCTTTTACAGGGATGGAGGTGATCAGCCCCAGCATTTT.

This clone was counted a single time. The chain carries TRBV10-3 and TRBJ2-1; TRBD1 agrees at 7 bases. There are 15 residues in the CDR3. Germline V lookup: CDR1 ENHRY, CDR2 SYGVKD. J was trimmed by 3 bases and V by 6 bases; bases with no gene match: 8. For the CDR3, the DNA is TGTGCCATCAGCGATACCCGGGACAGCTACAATGAGCAGTTCTTC. Translation gives CAISDTRDSYNEQFF.

This sequence joins TRBV21-1 and TRBJ1-5; the table's D gene call, TRBD1, was not cross checked with the DNA. TRBV21-1 is marked as a pseudogene. The CDR3 is 13 residues long. The CDR3 sequence: CASTDRVNQPQHF. The CDR3 DNA follows: TGTGCCAGCACCGACAGGGTCAATCAGCCCCAGCATTTT.

The V gene is TRBV6-2 or TRBV6-3, the J gene TRBJ2-1; TRBD1 is a possible D gene (6 bases). V was trimmed by 2 bases and J by 5 bases, leaving 10 bases between them. The CDR3 contains 14 residues. The germline V gene encodes CDR1 MNHEY and CDR2 SVGEGT. Here the CDR3 DNA reads TGTGCCAGCAGTTACGGGACACCCAACAATGAGCAGTTCTTC. Protein product: CASSYGTPNNEQFF.